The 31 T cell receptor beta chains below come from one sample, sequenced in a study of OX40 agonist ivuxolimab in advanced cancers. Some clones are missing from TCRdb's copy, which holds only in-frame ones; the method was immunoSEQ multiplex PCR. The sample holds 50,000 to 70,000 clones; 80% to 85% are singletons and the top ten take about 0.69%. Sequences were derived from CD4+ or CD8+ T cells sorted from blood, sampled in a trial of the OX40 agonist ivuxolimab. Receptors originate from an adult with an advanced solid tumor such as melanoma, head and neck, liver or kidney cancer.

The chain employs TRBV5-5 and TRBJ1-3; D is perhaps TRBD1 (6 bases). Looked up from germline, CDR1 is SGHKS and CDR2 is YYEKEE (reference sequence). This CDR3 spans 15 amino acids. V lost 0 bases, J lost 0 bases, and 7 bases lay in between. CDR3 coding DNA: TGTGCCAGCAGCTTGGGACAGGCCTCTGGAAACACCATATATTTT. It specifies CASSLGQASGNTIYF.

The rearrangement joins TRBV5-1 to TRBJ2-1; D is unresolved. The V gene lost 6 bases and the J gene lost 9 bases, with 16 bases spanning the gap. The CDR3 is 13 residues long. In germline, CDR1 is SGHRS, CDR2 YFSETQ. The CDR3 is CASKVTTVGEQFF. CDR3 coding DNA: TGCGCCAGCAAAGTCACGACGGTAGGTGAGCAGTTCTTC.

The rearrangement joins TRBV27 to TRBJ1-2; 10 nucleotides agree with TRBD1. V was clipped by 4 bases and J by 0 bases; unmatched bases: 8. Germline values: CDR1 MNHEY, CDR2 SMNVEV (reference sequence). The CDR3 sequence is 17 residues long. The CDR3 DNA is TGTGCCAGCAGTTCCCGACAGGGGGCAAGAGCTAACTATGGCTACACCTTC. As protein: CASSSRQGARANYGYTF.

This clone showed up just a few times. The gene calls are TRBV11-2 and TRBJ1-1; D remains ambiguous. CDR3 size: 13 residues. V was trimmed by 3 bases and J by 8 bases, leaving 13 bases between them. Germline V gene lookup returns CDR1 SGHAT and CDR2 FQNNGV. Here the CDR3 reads CASSLVWSTEAFF. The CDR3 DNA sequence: TGTGCCAGCAGCTTGGTTTGGTCAACGGAAGCTTTCTTT.

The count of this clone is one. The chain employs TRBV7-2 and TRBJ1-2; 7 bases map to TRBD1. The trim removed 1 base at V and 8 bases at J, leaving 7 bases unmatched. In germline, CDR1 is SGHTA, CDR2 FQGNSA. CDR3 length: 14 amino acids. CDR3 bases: TGTGCCAGCAGCTTAGATGGCAGGGGGTACGGCTACACCTTC. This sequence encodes CASSLDGRGYGYTF.

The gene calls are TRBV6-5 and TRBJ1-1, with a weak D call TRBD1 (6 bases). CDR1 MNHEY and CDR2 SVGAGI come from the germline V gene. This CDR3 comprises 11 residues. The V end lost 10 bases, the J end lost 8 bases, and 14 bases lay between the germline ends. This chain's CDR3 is CATLRGREAFF. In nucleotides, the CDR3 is TGTGCCACCCTCAGGGGAAGAGAAGCTTTCTTT.

This CDR3 is CASSVGGRLRGDEQFF. CDR3 nucleotides: TGTGCCAGCAGCGTAGGTGGCAGGCTTCGAGGCGATGAGCAGTTCTTC. V is TRBV9 and J is TRBJ2-1; D is unclear. This CDR3 has 16 amino acids. The V gene lost 0 bases and the J gene lost 8 bases, with 18 bases spanning the gap. The germline V gene encodes CDR1 SGDLS and CDR2 YYNGEE.

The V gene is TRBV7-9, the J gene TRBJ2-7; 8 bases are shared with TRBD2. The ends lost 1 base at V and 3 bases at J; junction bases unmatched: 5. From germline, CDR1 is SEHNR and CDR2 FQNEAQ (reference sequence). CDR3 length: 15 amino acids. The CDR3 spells CASSLELAGLYEQYF. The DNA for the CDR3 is TGTGCCAGCAGCTTAGAGCTAGCGGGCCTCTACGAGCAGTACTTC.

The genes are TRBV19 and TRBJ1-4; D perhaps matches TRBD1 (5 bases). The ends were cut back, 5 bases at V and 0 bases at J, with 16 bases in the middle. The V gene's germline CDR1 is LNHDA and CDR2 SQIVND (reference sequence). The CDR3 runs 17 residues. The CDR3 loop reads CASSSRQGYATNEKLFF. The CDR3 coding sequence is TGTGCCAGTAGTTCCCGGCAGGGCTATGCAACTAATGAAAAACTGTTTTTT.

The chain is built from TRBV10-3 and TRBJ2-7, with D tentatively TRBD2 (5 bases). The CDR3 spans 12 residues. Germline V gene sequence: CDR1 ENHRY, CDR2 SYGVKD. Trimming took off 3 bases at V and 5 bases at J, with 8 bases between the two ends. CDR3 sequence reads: CAISEGRDEQYF. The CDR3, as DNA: TGTGCCATCAGTGAAGGGCGGGACGAGCAGTACTTC.

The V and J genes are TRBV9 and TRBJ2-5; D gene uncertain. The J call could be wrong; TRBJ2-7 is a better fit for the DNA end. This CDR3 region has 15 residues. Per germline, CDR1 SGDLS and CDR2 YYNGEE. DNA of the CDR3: TGTGCCAGCAGCCTCCGAATTGGCGGAGCCTACGAGCAGTACTTC. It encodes CASSLRIGGAYEQYF.

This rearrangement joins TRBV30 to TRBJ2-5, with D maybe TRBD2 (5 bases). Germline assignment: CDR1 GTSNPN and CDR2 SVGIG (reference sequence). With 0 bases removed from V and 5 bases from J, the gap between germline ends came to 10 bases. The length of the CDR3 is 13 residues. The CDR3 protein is CAWSVRGPETQYF. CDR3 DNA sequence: TGTGCCTGGAGTGTACGGGGTCCGGAGACCCAGTACTTC.

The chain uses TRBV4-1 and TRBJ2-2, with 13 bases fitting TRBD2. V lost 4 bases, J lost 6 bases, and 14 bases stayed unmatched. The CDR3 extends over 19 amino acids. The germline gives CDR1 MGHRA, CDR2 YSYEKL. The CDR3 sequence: CASSPPGLAGSGRAGELFF. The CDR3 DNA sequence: TGCGCCAGCAGCCCTCCGGGACTAGCGGGAAGCGGGAGGGCCGGGGAGCTGTTTTTT.

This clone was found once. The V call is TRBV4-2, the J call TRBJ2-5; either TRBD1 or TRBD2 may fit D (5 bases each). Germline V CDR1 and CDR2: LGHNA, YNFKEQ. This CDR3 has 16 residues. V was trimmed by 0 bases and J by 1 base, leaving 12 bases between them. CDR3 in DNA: TGTGCCAGCAGCCAAGAACCCCTCGGGGCCCAAGAGACCCAGTACTTC. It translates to CASSQEPLGAQETQYF.

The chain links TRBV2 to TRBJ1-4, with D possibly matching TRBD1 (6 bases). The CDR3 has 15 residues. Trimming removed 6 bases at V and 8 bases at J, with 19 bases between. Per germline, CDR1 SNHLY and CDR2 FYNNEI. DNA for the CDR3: TGTGCCAGCAGACCCATACAGGGAGCGTGGGAAAAACTGTTTTTT. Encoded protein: CASRPIQGAWEKLFF.

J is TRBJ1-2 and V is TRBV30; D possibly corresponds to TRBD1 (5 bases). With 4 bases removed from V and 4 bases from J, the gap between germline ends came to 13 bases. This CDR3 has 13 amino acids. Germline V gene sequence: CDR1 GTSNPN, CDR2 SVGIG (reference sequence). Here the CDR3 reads CAWTLDIGYGYTF. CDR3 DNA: TGTGCCTGGACCCTGGACATTGGCTATGGCTACACCTTC.

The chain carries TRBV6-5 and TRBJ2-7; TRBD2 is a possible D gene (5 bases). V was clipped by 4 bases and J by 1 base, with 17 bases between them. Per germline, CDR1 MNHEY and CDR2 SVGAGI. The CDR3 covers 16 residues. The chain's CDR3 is CASSFSVGVRSYEQYF. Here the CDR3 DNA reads TGTGCCAGCAGTTTCTCGGTCGGGGTGAGGTCCTACGAGCAGTACTTC.

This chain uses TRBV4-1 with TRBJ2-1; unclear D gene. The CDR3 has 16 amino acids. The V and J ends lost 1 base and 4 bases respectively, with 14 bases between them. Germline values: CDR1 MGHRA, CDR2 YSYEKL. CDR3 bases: TGCGCCAGCAGCCAAGGGTCTACTGGGCCGTACAATGAGCAGTTCTTC. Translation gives CASSQGSTGPYNEQFF.

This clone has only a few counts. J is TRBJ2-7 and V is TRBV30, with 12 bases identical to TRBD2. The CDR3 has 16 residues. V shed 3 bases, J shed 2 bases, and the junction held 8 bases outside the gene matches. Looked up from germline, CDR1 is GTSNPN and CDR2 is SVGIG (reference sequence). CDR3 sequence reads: CAWRLRLAGDTYEQYF. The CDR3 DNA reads TGTGCCTGGAGGCTCAGACTAGCGGGAGATACCTACGAGCAGTACTTC.

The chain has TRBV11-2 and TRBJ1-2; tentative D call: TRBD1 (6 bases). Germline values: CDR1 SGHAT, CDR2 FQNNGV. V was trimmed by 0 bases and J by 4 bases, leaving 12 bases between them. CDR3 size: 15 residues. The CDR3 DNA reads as TGTGCCAGCAGCTTAGATGGGGGCGGTGGCTATGGCTACACCTTC. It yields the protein CASSLDGGGGYGYTF.

In DNA form, the CDR3 reads TGTGCCAGCAGCTTAAGGACGGACAGGGGGCGCCTAGAGACCCAGTACTTC. This codes for CASSLRTDRGRLETQYF. J is TRBJ2-5 and V is TRBV11-1, with 11 bases lining up with TRBD1. V trimming: 2 bases; J trimming: 4 bases; junction bases outside the gene matches: 9. Germline values: CDR1 SGHAT, CDR2 FQDESV (reference sequence). This CDR3 has 17 amino acids.

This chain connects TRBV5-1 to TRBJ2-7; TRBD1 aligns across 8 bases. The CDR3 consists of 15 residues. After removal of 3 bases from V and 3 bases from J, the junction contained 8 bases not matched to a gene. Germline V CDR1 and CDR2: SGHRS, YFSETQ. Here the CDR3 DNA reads TGCGCCAGCAGCTCTCAGACAGGGGTGGGCTACGAGCAGTACTTC. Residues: CASSSQTGVGYEQYF. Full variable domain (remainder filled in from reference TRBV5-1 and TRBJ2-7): KAGVTQTPRYLIKTRGQQVTLSCSPISGHRSVSWYQQTPGQGLQFLFEYFSETQRNKGNFPGRFSGRQFSNSRSEMNVSTLELGDSALYLCASSSQTGVGYEQYFGPGTRLTVT.

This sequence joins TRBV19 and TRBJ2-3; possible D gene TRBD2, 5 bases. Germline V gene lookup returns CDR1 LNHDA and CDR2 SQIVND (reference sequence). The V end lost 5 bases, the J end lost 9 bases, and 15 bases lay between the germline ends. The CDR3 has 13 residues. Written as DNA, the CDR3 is TGTGCCAGTAGTCCTCCCGCGGGCAACACGCAGTATTTT. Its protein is CASSPPAGNTQYF.

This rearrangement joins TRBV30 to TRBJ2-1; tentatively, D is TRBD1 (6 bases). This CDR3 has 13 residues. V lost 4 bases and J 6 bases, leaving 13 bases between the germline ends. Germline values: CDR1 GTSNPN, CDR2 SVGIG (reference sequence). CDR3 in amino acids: CAWMGAGVNEQFF. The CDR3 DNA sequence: TGTGCCTGGATGGGGGCAGGGGTCAATGAGCAGTTCTTC. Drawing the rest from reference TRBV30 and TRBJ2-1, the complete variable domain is SQTIHQWPATLVQPVGSPLSLECTVEGTSNPNLYWYRQAAGRGLQLLFYSVGIGQISSEVPQNLSASRPQDRQFILSSKKLLLSDSGFYLCAWMGAGVNEQFFGPGTRLTVL.

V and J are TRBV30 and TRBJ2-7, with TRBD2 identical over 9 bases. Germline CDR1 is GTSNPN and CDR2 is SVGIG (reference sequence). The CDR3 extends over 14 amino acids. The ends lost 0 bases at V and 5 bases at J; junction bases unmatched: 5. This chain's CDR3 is CAWSVQAGGNEQYF. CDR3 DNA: TGTGCCTGGAGTGTACAAGCGGGAGGCAACGAGCAGTACTTC.

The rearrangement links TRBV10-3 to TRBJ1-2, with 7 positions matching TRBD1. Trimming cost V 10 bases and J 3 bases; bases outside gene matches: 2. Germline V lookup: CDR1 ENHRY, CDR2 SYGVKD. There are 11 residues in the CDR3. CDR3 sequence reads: CATGTDYGYTF. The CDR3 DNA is TGTGCCACAGGGACAGACTATGGCTACACCTTC.

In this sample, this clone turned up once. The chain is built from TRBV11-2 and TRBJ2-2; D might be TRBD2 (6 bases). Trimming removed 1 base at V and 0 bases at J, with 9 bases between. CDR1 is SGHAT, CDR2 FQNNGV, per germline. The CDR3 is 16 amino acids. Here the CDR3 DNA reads TGTGCCAGCAGCTTAGTGGCGGGGTCGAACACCGGGGAGCTGTTTTTT. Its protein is CASSLVAGSNTGELFF. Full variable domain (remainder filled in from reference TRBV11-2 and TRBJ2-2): EAGVAQSPRYKIIEKRQSVAFWCNPISGHATLYWYQQILGQGPKLLIQFQNNGVVDDSQLPKDRFSAERLKGVDSTLKIQPAKLEDSAVYLCASSLVAGSNTGELFFGEGSRLTVL.

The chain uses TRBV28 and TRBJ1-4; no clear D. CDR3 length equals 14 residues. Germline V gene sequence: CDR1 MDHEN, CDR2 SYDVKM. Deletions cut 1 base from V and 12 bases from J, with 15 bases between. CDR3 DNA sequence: TGTGCCAGCAGTTTATACGTAGAGCCGGAGGAACTGTTTTTT. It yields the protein CASSLYVEPEELFF.

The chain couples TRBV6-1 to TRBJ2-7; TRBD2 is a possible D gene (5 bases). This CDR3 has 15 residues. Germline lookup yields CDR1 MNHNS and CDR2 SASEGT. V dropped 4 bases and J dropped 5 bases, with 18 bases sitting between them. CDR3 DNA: TGTGCCAGCAGTGCCAGTCGGGGTATCTCAAACGAGCAGTACTTC. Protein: CASSASRGISNEQYF.

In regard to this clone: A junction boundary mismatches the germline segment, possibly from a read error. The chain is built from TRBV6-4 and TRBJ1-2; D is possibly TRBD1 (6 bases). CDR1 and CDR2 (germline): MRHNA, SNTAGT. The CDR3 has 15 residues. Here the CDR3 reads CASSYSNRAGYGYTF. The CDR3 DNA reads TGTGCCAGCAGTTACTCGAACAGGGCGGGGTATGGCTACACCTTC.

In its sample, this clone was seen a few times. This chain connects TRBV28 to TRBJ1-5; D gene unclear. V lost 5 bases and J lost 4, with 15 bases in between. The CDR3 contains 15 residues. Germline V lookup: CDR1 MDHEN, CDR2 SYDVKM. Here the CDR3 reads CASSPLGRDNQPQHF. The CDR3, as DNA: TGTGCCAGCAGTCCCCTGGGGAGGGATAATCAGCCCCAGCATTTT.